Shown below are 17 T cell receptor beta chains from a single sample sequenced in a study of blood T cell repertoires in COVID-19. The repertoire was sequenced with immunoSEQ multiplex PCR; TCRdb's copy has only in-frame clones and lacks some. The profile shows under 200,000 clones, about 88% of them singletons. The sequenced sample consisted of peripheral blood. All receptors derive from a man between 18 and 29 years old with acute or convalescent COVID-19.

The V call is TRBV5-1, the J call TRBJ2-7; 7 bases map to TRBD1. CDR1 and CDR2 from the germline V gene are SGHRS and YFSETQ. Trimming removed 5 bases from V and 3 bases from J; junction bases left unmatched: 2. This CDR3 has 12 amino acids. CDR3 protein: CASSYRGYEQYF. The CDR3 DNA follows: TGCGCCAGCAGTTACAGGGGCTACGAGCAGTACTTC.

This clone appeared once. The DNA for the CDR3 is TGTGCCAGCAGCTTCCTTCCGTCCTACGAGCAGTACTTC. This gives the protein CASSFLPSYEQYF. This chain links TRBV5-4 with TRBJ2-7; D call uncertain. Germline V gene lookup returns CDR1 SGHNT and CDR2 YYREEE (reference sequence). This CDR3 comprises 13 residues. V shed 2 bases and J shed 1 base, with 7 bases lying between them.

This clone came up a few times. The chain has TRBV30 and TRBJ2-1; 9 bases map to TRBD2. The CDR3 has 13 amino acids. Germline V CDR1 and CDR2: GTSNPN, SVGIG (reference sequence). The trim removed 8 bases at V and 6 bases at J, leaving 8 bases unmatched. The CDR3 bases are TGTGCCGGTCAGACTAGCGGACCCAATGAGCAGTTCTTC. It yields the protein CAGQTSGPNEQFF.

The rearrangement links TRBV4-1 to TRBJ2-7; a weak D match, TRBD2 (5 bases). CDR1 MGHRA and CDR2 YSYEKL come from the germline V gene. The CDR3 loop spans 16 amino acids. V dropped 1 base and J dropped 1 base, with 14 bases sitting between them. CDR3 sequence reads: CASSQAGIGDSYEQYF. DNA for the CDR3: TGCGCCAGCAGCCAAGCGGGTATCGGGGATTCCTACGAGCAGTACTTC.

The rearrangement joins TRBV6-1 to TRBJ1-5, with D possibly TRBD1 on 5 matching bases. CDR1 is MNHNS, CDR2 SASEGT, per germline. The V end was cut by 1 base, the J end by 3 bases, with 7 bases between. This CDR3 comprises 14 residues. In DNA, the CDR3 is TGTGCCAGCAGTGAAGTCGGACACAATCAGCCCCAGCATTTT. Amino acids: CASSEVGHNQPQHF.

The chain carries TRBV6-5 and TRBJ2-7, with 7 bases fitting TRBD1. V lost 7 bases and J lost 6; bases outside the gene matches: 3. The CDR3 totals 11 residues. CDR1 MNHEY and CDR2 SVGAGI come from the germline V gene. The DNA for the CDR3 is TGTGCCAGCACGACAGGGAGCGAGCAGTACTTC. Its protein is CASTTGSEQYF.

V and J are TRBV30 and TRBJ2-1; 7 bases agree with TRBD2. Germline assignment: CDR1 GTSNPN and CDR2 SVGIG (reference sequence). This CDR3 has 13 amino acids. Unmatched junction bases numbered 4, after V lost 0 bases and J lost 8 bases. This chain's CDR3 is CAWSVRLADEQFF. CDR3 DNA sequence: TGTGCCTGGAGTGTAAGGCTAGCGGATGAGCAGTTCTTC.

The V gene is TRBV30, the J gene TRBJ2-5, with 10 bases fitting TRBD1. V dropped 2 bases and J dropped 5; count of bases not matched to a gene: 8. Germline lookup yields CDR1 GTSNPN and CDR2 SVGIG (reference sequence). The CDR3 is made up of 15 amino acids. CDR3 sequence: CAWSKRTGGLETQYF. CDR3 nucleotides: TGTGCCTGGAGTAAGCGGACAGGGGGGTTGGAGACCCAGTACTTC.

The chain links TRBV3-1 (or the pseudogene TRBV3-2) to TRBJ1-2; the match to TRBD1 covers 12 bases. This CDR3 spans 15 amino acids. Germline V gives CDR1 LGHDT, CDR2 YNNKEL (reference sequence). V gave up 4 bases and J gave up 7 bases; unmatched junction bases: 7. CDR3 sequence: CASSLHRDRGLGYTF. As DNA, the CDR3 is TGTGCCAGCAGCCTCCACCGGGACAGGGGGCTTGGCTACACCTTC.

This rearrangement joins TRBV6-5 to TRBJ2-5; D perhaps matches TRBD1 (6 bases). The V and J ends lost 0 bases and 2 bases respectively, with 13 bases between them. The CDR3 is 16 amino acids. Germline V lookup: CDR1 MNHEY, CDR2 SVGAGI. The CDR3 loop is CASSYSRGHLQETQYF. DNA of the CDR3: TGTGCCAGCAGTTACTCGAGGGGACACCTACAAGAGACCCAGTACTTC.

The chain uses TRBV19 and TRBJ1-1, with D uncertain. Trimming pared 5 bases from V and 4 bases from J, leaving 14 bases between. The CDR3 totals 14 residues. CDR1 LNHDA and CDR2 SQIVND come from the germline V gene (reference sequence). CDR3 in amino acids: CASSAGLGGTEAFF. The CDR3 DNA follows: TGTGCCAGTAGTGCGGGCCTCGGAGGCACTGAAGCTTTCTTT.

Remarks on this clone: The sample carries other DNA sequences with the same CDR3. The rearrangement uses TRBV20-1 and TRBJ1-2; D gene ambiguous. CDR1 and CDR2 from the germline V gene are DFQATT and SNEGSKA (reference sequence). This CDR3 region has 11 residues. Deletions cut 3 bases from V and 3 bases from J, with 5 bases between. The CDR3 region is CSARRDYGYTF. Written as DNA, the CDR3 is TGCAGTGCTAGGCGGGACTATGGCTACACCTTC.

CDR3 DNA sequence: TGTGCCAGCAGCCCCGGGACAGGGGTAGCCTACGAGCAGTACGTC. Translation gives CASSPGTGVAYEQYV. V is TRBV5-5 and J is TRBJ2-7, with 10 bases fitting TRBD1. CDR1 SGHKS and CDR2 YYEKEE come from the germline V gene (reference sequence). V trimming: 4 bases; J trimming: 2 bases; junction bases outside the gene matches: 6. The CDR3 totals 15 residues.

The chain employs TRBV5-1 and TRBJ2-3, with TRBD1 identical over 11 bases. V lost 1 base and J lost 2; bases outside the gene matches: 9. Germline-derived CDR1 and CDR2 are SGHRS and YFSETQ. The CDR3 has 18 residues. As DNA, the CDR3 is TGCGCCAGCAGCTTGTTGGCCGGGACAGGGGGAGTCACAGATACGCAGTATTTT. Its protein product is CASSLLAGTGGVTDTQYF.

In this sample, this clone turned up once. The chain couples TRBV7-9 to TRBJ2-7; 8 nucleotides line up with TRBD1. The CDR3 is made up of 13 amino acids. Germline-derived CDR1 and CDR2 are SEHNR and FQNEAQ (reference sequence). The V segment lost 5 bases and the J segment 3 bases; nucleotides outside the gene matches: 3. For the CDR3, the DNA is TGTGCCAGCAGCGTCGACAGGGGCTACGAGCAGTACTTC. Its protein is CASSVDRGYEQYF.

This clone was seen a single time. The J gene is TRBJ2-4, the V gene TRBV5-6; D gene uncertain. The CDR3 spans 14 residues. Germline V gene lookup returns CDR1 SGHDT and CDR2 YYEEEE. V was trimmed by 2 bases and J by 1 base, leaving 7 bases between them. CDR3 loop: CASSFRAAKNIQYF. The CDR3 DNA reads TGTGCCAGCAGCTTCAGAGCGGCCAAAAACATTCAGTACTTC.

This chain links TRBV30 with TRBJ2-1; TRBD2 aligns across 11 bases. The V segment lost 4 bases and the J segment 6 bases; nucleotides outside the gene matches: 5. Germline V gene data show CDR1 as GTSNPN and CDR2 as SVGIG (reference sequence). This CDR3 region has 14 residues. The DNA of the CDR3 is TGTGCCTGGAAGATAGCGGGGGGGCCCAATGAGCAGTTCTTC. Its translation is CAWKIAGGPNEQFF.